Listed below are T cell receptor beta chains from one sample, sequenced in a study of spatial heterogeneity in lung cancer. TCRdb called the 5' RACE reads again in MiXCR, with one record for every CDR3 protein. The repertoire consists of roughly 30,000 distinct CDR3 sequences, with around 9.3% occurring once and the leading ten covering about 30%. Sequencing was performed on PBMCs, taken at follow-up. Receptors were obtained from a female donor with early-stage non-small cell lung cancer. Each CDR3 is given with its conserved first and last residue.

>TRBV20-1|TRBJ2-3
CSARQITDTQYF
>TRBV7-9|TRBJ1-2
CASSLGDSLYGYTF
>TRBV21-1|TRBJ2-7
CASSKSSYEQYF
>TRBV6-2/TRBV6-3|TRBJ2-3
CASRGASNTDTQYF
>TRBV7-9|TRBJ1-3
CASSWTKWTEEDTIYF
>TRBV7-2|TRBJ1-2
CASSPGVGGNYGYTF
>TRBV20-1|TRBJ1-5
CSAEQGIAQPQHF
>TRBV20-1|TRBJ1-1
CSAGDSSNTEAFF
>TRBV27|TRBJ1-1
CASSRIQGEAFF
>TRBV27|TRBJ2-7
CASRLNFGTAYEQYF
>TRBV6-2/TRBV6-3|TRBJ1-5
CASASRHNQPQHF
>TRBV5-1|TRBJ2-1
CASSLVGQVDNEQFF
>TRBV29-1|TRBJ1-1
CSVDRVEAFF
>TRBV6-4|TRBJ2-3
CASSESPDTDTQYF
>TRBV5-1|TRBJ2-3
CASSMASTAADTQYF
>TRBV9|TRBJ1-2
CASSVVIGHGYTF
>TRBV7-2|TRBJ1-1
CASSLASSTTEAFF
>TRBV12-3/TRBV12-4|TRBJ1-1
CASSPGTNMNTEAFF
>TRBV5-1|TRBJ2-5
CASSRGQPEFQETQYF
>TRBV20-1|TRBJ2-7
CSARYGVEQYF
>TRBV7-9|TRBJ2-2
CASSFDSNTGELFF
>TRBV5-1|TRBJ2-5
CASSPRQGWETQYF
>TRBV29-1|TRBJ2-2
CSGVWGETGELFF
>TRBV2|TRBJ2-7
CASSGTSGTTYEQYF
>TRBV5-8|TRBJ2-5
CASSLGSGGYQETQYF
>TRBV7-2|TRBJ1-1
CASRGLEAFF
>TRBV9|TRBJ1-3
CASSVGQGPGNTIYF